This TCR beta chain was captured by sequencing in a study of blood T cell repertoires in COVID-19. About the research overall: In each case, the material was cDNA or gDNA derived from T cells, B-cell-depleted T cells, or PBMCs.

The assay was immunoSEQ multiplex PCR, and TCRdb's table has in-frame clones only and misses some. The data contain some 120,000 clones, about 80% of them singletons. Germline V gene data show CDR1 as SGHRS and CDR2 as YFSETQ. The CDR3 runs 14 residues. V dropped 2 bases and J dropped 4; count of bases not matched to a gene: 4. The sequence was obtained from a man aged 65 to 79 with active or convalescent COVID-19. Sequencing used peripheral blood. This chain uses TRBV5-1 with TRBJ1-1; 8 bases agree with TRBD1. The CDR3 bases are TGCGCCAGCAGCTTCCAGGGGGCGGGCACTGAAGCTTTCTTT. This translates into CASSFQGAGTEAFF.